This entry is about one T cell receptor (beta chain). The CDR3 covers 16 residues. V was pared by 0 bases and J by 0 bases, with 11 bases between. The germline V gene has CDR1 SGHRS and CDR2 YFSETQ. TCRdb re-called the RT-PCR reads with MiXCR, one entry per CDR3 protein. The sample has more than 550,000 distinct CDR3 sequences, more than 13% seen once; the top ten hold 3.6%. This sequence joins TRBV5-1 and TRBJ2-3, with D possibly TRBD1 on 5 matching bases. This clonotype was obtained from a female donor in good health, serving as a healthy control. Sample: memory CD4+ T cells from blood. The CDR3 sequence is CASSLGQQTSTDTQYF. CDR3 coding DNA: TGCGCCAGCAGCTTGGGACAGCAGACTAGCACAGATACGCAGTATTTT.